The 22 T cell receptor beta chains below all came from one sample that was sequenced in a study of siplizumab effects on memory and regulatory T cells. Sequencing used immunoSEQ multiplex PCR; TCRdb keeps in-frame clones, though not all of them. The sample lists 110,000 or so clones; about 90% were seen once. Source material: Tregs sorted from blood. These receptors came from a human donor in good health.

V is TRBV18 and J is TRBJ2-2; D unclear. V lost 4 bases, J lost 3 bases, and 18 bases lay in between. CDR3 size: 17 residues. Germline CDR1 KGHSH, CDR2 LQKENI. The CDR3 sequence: CASSQELGTYYTGELFF. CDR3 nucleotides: TGTGCCAGCTCACAAGAGCTGGGCACGTATTACACCGGGGAGCTGTTTTTT.

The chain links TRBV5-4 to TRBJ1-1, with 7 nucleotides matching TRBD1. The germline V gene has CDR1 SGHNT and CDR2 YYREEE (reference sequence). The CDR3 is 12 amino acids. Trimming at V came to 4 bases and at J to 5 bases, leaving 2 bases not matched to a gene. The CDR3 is CASSQTGTEAFF. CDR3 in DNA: TGTGCCAGCAGCCAGACAGGGACTGAAGCTTTCTTT.

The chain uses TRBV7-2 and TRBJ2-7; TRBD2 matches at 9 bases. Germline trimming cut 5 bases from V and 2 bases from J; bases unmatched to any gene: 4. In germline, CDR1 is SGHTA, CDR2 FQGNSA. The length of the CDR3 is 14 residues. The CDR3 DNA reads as TGTGCCAGCAGCGCGAGCGGGGGGACCTACGAGCAGTACTTC. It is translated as CASSASGGTYEQYF.

CDR3 in amino acids: CASSQSGGLESPLHF. For the CDR3, the DNA is TGTGCCAGCAGCCAATCCGGAGGTTTGGAATCACCCCTCCACTTT. The V and J genes are TRBV7-9 and TRBJ1-6; D is ambiguous. CDR3 length: 15 amino acids. V lost 5 bases, J lost 10 bases, and 18 bases lay in between. Germline V gene lookup returns CDR1 SEHNR and CDR2 FQNEAQ (reference sequence).

CDR3 DNA: TGTGCCAGCAGCTTATCGGGACAGGGATCGATCTCTGGAAACACCATATATTTT. As protein: CASSLSGQGSISGNTIYF. V usage is TRBV7-9 and J usage is TRBJ1-3, with 9 bases matching TRBD1. J lost 0 bases, V lost 2 bases, and 8 bases had no gene match. In germline, CDR1 is SEHNR, CDR2 FQNEAQ (reference sequence). This CDR3 spans 18 amino acids.

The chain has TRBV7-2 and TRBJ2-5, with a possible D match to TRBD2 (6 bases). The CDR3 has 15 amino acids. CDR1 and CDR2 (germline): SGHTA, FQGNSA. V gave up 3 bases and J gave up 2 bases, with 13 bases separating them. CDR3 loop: CASSFYGAGQETQYF. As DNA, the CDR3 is TGTGCCAGCAGCTTCTACGGGGCGGGGCAAGAGACCCAGTACTTC.

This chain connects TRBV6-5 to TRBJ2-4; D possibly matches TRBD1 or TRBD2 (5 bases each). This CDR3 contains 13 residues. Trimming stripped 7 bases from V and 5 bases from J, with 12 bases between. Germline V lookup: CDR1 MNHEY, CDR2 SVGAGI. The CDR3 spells CASTYRGQNIQYF. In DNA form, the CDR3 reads TGTGCCAGCACATACCGGGGCCAAAACATTCAGTACTTC.

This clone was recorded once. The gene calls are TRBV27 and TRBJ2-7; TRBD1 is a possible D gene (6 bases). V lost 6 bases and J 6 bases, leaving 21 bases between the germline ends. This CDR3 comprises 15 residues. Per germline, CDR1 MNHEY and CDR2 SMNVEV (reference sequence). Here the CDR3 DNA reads TGTGCCAGCAGCAATACCCCGACAGGTACAAGCGAGCAGTACTTC. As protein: CASSNTPTGTSEQYF.

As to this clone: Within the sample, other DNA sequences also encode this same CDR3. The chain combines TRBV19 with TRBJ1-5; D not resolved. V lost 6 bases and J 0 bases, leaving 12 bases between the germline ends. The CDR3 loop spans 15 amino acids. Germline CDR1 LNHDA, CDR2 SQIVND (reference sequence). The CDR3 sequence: CASRTRAYSNQPQHF. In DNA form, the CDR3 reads TGTGCCAGTAGGACAAGGGCGTATAGCAATCAGCCCCAGCATTTT.

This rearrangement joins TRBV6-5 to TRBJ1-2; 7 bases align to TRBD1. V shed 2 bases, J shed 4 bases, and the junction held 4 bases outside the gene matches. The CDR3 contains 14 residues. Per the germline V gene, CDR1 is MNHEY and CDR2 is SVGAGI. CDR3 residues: CASSYDRASYGYTF. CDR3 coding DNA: TGTGCCAGCAGTTACGACAGGGCGTCCTATGGCTACACCTTC.

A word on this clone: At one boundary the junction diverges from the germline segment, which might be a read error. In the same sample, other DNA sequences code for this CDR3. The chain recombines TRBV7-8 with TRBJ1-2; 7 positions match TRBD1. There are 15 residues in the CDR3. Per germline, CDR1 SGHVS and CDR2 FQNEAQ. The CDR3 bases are TGCGCCAGCAGCCCCACCGGGACAGCCAACTATGGCTACACCTTC. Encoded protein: CASSPTGTANYGYTF. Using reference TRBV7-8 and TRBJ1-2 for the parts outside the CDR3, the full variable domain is GAGVSQSPRYKVAKRGQDVALRCDPISGHVSLFWYQQALGQGPEFLTYFQNEAQLDKSGLPSDRFFAERPEGSVSTLKIQRTQQEDSAVYLCASSPTGTANYGYTFGSGTRLTVV.

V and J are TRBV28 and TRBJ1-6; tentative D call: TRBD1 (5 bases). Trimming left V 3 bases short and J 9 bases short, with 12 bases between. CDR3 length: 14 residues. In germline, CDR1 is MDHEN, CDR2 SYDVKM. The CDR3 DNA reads TGTGCCAGCAGTTTGCACTGGGGGACTTCACCCCTCCACTTT. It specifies CASSLHWGTSPLHF.

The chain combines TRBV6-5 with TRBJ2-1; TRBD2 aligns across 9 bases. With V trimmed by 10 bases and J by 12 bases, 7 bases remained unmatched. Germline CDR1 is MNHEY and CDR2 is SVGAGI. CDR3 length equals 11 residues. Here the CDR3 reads CATQRAGGQFF. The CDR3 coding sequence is TGTGCCACCCAACGAGCGGGAGGGCAGTTCTTC.

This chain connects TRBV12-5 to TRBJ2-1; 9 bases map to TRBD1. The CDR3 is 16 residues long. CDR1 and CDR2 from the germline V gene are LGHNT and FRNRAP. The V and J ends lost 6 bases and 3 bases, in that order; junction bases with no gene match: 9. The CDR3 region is CASGLKTGGLYNEQFF. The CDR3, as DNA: TGTGCTAGTGGCCTGAAAACAGGGGGCCTCTACAATGAGCAGTTCTTC.

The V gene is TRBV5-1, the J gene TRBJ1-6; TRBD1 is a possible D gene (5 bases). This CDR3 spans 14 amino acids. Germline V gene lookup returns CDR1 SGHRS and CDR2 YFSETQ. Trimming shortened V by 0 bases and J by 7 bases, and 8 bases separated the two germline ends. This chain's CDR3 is CASSLAKGNSPLHF. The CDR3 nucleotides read TGCGCCAGCAGCTTGGCCAAGGGGAATTCACCCCTCCACTTT.

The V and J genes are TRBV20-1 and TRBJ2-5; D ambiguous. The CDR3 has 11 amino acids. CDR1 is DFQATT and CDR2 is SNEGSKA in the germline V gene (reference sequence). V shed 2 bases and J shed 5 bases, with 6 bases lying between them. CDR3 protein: CSARSRETQYF. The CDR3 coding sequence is TGCAGTGCTAGAAGCCGGGAGACCCAGTACTTC.

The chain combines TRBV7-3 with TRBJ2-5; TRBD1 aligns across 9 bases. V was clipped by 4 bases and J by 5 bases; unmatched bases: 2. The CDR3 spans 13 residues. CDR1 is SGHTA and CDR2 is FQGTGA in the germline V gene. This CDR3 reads CASSSGTGETQYF. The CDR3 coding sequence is TGTGCCAGCAGCTCTGGGACAGGGGAGACCCAGTACTTC.

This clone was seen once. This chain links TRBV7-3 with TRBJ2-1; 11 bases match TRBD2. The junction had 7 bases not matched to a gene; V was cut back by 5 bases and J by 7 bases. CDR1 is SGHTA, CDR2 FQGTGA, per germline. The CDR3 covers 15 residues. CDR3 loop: CASSPQVAGGNEQFF. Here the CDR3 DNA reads TGTGCCAGCAGCCCTCAGGTAGCGGGAGGGAATGAGCAGTTCTTC.

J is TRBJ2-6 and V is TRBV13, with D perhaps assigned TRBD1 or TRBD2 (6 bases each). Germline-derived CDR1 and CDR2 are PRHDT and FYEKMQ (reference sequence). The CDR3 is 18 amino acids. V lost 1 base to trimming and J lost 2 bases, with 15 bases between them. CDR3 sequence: CASSLAVMGGAGANVLTF. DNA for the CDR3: TGTGCCAGCAGCTTAGCGGTTATGGGGGGCGCTGGGGCCAACGTCCTGACTTTC.

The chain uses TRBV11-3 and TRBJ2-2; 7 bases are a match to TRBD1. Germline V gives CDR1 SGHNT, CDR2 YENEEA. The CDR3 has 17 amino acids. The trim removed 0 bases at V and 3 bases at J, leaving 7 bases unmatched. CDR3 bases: TGTGCCAGCAGCTTAGAAGGACCACAGGGGCACACCGGGGAGCTGTTTTTT. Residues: CASSLEGPQGHTGELFF.

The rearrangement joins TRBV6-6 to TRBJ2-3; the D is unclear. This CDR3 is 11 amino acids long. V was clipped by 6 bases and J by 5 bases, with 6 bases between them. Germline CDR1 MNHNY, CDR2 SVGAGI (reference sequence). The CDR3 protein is CASRVRDTQYF. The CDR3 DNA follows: TGTGCCAGCAGGGTCAGAGATACGCAGTATTTT.

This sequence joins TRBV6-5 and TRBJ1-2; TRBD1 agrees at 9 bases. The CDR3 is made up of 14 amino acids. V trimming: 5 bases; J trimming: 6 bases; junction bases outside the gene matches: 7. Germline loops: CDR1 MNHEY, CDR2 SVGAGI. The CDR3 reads CASSGGQGWDGYTF. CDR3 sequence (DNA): TGTGCCAGCAGTGGCGGACAGGGGTGGGATGGCTACACCTTC.